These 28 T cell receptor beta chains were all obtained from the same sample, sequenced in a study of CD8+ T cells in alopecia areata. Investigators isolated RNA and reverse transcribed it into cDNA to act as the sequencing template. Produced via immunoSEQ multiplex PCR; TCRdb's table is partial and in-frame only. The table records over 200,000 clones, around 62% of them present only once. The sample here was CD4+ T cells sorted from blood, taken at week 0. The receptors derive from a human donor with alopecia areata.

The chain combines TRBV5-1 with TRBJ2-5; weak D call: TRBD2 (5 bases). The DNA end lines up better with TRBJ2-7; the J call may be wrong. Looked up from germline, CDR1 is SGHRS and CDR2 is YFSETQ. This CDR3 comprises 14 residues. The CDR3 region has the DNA TGCGCCAGCAGCTTGGGGACTCCAAACTACGAGCAGTACTTC. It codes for CASSLGTPNYEQYF.

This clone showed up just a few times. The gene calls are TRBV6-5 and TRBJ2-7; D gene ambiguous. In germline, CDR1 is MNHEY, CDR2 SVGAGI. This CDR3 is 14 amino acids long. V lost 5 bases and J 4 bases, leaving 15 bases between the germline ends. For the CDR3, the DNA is TGTGCCAGCAGTATTAGCCCAAGAGATTACGAGCAGTACTTC. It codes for CASSISPRDYEQYF.

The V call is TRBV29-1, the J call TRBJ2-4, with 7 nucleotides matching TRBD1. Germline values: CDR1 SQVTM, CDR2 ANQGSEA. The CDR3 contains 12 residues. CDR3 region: CSGGQAKNIQYF. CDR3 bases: TGCAGTGGGGGACAGGCCAAAAACATTCAGTACTTC.

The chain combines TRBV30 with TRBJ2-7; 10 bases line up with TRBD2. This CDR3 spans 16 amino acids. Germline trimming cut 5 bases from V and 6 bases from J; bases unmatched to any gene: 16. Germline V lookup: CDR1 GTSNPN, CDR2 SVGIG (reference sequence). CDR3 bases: TGTGCCTGGGGAGGGGCTAGCGGGAGTTTGGGTGCCGAGCAGTACTTC. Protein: CAWGGASGSLGAEQYF.

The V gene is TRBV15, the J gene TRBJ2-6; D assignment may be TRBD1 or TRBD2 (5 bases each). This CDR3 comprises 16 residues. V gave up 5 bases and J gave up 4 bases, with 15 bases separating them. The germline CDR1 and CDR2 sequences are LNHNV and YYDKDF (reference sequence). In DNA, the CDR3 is TGTGCCACCAGCGTAGGGGACCTTCGCGGGGCCAACGTCCTGACTTTC. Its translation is CATSVGDLRGANVLTF. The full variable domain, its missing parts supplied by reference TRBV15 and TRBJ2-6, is DAMVIQNPRYQVTQFGKPVTLSCSQTLNHNVMYWYQQKSSQAPKLLFHYYDKDFNNEADTPDNFQSRRPNTSFCFLDIRSPGLGDTAMYLCATSVGDLRGANVLTFGAGSRLTVL.

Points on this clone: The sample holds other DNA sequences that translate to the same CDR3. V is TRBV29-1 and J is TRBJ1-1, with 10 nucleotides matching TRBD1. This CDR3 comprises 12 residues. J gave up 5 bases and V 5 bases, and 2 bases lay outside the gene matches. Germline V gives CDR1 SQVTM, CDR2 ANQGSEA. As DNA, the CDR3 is TGCAGCGTTCGGACAGGGGGAACTGAAGCTTTCTTT. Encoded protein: CSVRTGGTEAFF.

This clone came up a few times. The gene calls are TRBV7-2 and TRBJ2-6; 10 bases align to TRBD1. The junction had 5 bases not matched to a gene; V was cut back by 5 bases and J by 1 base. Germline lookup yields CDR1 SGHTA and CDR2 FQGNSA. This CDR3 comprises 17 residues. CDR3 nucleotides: TGTGCCAGCAGCCCAAGACAGGGGGCGTCTGGGGCCAACGTCCTGACTTTC. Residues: CASSPRQGASGANVLTF.

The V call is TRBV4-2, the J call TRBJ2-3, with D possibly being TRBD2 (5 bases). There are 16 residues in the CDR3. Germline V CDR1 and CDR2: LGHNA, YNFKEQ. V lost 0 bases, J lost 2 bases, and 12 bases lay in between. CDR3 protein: CASSQDGLAYTDTQYF. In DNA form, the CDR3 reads TGTGCCAGCAGCCAAGATGGACTCGCCTACACAGATACGCAGTATTTT.

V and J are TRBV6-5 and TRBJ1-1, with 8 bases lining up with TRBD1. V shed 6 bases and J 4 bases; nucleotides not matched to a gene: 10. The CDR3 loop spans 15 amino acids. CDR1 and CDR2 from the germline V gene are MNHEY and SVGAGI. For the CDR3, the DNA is TGTGCCAGCAGCCTCGGCGGACAGGGCGGCACTGAAGCTTTCTTT. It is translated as CASSLGGQGGTEAFF.

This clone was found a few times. CDR3 protein: CASGRTGGDEQYF. CDR3 sequence (DNA): TGTGCCAGTGGGAGGACAGGGGGCGACGAGCAGTACTTC. The chain uses TRBV13 and TRBJ2-7, with 11 positions matching TRBD1. This CDR3 has 13 residues. Germline V gene data show CDR1 as PRHDT and CDR2 as FYEKMQ (reference sequence). V shed 9 bases, J shed 5 bases, and the junction held 6 bases outside the gene matches.

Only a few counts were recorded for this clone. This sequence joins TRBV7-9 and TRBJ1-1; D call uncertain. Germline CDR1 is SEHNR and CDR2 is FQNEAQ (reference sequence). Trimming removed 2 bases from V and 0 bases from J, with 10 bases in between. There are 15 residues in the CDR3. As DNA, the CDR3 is TGTGCCAGCAGCTTAATCAATTACATGAACACTGAAGCTTTCTTT. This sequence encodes CASSLINYMNTEAFF.

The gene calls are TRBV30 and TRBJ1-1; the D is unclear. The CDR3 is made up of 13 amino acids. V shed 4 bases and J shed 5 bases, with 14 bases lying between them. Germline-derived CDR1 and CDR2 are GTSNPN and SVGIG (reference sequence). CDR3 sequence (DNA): TGTGCCTGGAATGTCCGAGCCGAGACTGAAGCTTTCTTT. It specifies CAWNVRAETEAFF.

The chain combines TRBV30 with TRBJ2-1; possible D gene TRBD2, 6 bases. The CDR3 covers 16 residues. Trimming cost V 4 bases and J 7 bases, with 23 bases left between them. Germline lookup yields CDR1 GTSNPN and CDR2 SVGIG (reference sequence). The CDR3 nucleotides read TGTGCCTGGATCCCGGGGGAGCTCATACAAAGGAATGAGCAGTTCTTC. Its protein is CAWIPGELIQRNEQFF.

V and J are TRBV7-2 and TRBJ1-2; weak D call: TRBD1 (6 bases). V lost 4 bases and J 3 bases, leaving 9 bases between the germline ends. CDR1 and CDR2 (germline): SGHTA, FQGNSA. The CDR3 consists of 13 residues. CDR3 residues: CASSSYRDYGYTF. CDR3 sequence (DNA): TGTGCCAGCAGCTCCTACAGGGACTATGGCTACACCTTC.

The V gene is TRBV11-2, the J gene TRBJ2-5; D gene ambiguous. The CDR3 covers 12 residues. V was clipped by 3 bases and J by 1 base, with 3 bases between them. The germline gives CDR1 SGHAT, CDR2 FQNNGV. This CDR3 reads CASSFSQETQYF. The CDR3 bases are TGTGCCAGCAGCTTCAGCCAAGAGACCCAGTACTTC.

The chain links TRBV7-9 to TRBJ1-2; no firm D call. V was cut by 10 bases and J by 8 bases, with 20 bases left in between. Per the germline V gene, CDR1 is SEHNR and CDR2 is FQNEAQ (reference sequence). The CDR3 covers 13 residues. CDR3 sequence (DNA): TGTGCCATCCAGACTCGGGCCCCTATGGGCTACACCTTC. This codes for CAIQTRAPMGYTF.

The DNA for the CDR3 is TGTGCCAGCAGGCCGACAGGGAGTAATGAAAAACTGTTTTTT. Its translation: CASRPTGSNEKLFF. The rearrangement links TRBV7-9 to TRBJ1-4; 7 positions agree with TRBD1. There are 14 residues in the CDR3. The junction had 5 bases not matched to a gene; V was cut back by 6 bases and J by 4 bases. The germline gives CDR1 SEHNR, CDR2 FQNEAQ (reference sequence). The entire variable domain, with the rest obtained from reference TRBV7-9 and TRBJ1-4, is as follows: DTGVSQNPRHKITKRGQNVTFRCDPISEHNRLYWYRQTLGQGPEFLTYFQNEAQLEKSRLLSDRFSAERPKGSFSTLEIQRTEQGDSAMYLCASRPTGSNEKLFFGSGTQLSVL.

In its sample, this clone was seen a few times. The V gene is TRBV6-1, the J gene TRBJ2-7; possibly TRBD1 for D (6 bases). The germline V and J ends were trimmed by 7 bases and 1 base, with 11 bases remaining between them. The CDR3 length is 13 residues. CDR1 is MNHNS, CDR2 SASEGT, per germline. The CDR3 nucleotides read TGTGCCAGCAAGAAACAGGGATCCTACGAGCAGTACTTC. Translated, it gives CASKKQGSYEQYF.

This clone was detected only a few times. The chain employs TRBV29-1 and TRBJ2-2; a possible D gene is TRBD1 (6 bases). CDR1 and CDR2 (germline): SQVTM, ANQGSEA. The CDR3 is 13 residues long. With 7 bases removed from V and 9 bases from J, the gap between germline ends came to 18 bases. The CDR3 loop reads CSATGQRRRELFF. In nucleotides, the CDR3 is TGCAGCGCCACCGGACAGAGGAGGAGGGAGCTGTTTTTT.

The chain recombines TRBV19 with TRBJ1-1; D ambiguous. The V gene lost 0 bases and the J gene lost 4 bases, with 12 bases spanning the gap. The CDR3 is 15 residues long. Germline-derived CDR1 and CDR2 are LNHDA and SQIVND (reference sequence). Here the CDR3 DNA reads TGTGCCAGTAGTATAGATCTAAGGGTCGGCACTGAAGCTTTCTTT. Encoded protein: CASSIDLRVGTEAFF. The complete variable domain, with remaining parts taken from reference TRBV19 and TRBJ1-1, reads DGGITQSPKYLFRKEGQNVTLSCEQNLNHDAMYWYRQDPGQGLRLIYYSQIVNDFQKGDIAEGYSVSREKKESFPLTVTSAQKNPTAFYLCASSIDLRVGTEAFFGQGTRLTVV.

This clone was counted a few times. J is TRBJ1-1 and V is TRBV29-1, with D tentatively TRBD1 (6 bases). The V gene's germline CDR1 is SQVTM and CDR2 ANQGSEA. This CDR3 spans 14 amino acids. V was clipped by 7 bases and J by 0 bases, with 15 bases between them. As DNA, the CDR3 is TGCAGCGCCGGCGGACAGTCCATGAACACTGAAGCTTTCTTT. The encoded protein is CSAGGQSMNTEAFF.

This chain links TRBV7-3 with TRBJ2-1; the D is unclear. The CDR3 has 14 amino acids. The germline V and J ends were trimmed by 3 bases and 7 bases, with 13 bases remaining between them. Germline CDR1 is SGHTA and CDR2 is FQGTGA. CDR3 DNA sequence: TGTGCCAGCAGCTTCTTAGGACCTGTAAATGAGCAGTTCTTC. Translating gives CASSFLGPVNEQFF.

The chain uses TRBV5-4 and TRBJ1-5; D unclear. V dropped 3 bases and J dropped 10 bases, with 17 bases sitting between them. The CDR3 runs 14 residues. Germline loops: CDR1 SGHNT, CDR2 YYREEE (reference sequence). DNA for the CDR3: TGTGCCAGCAGCTCCTCCTTACCAGGATCTCCCCAGCATTTT. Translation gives CASSSSLPGSPQHF.

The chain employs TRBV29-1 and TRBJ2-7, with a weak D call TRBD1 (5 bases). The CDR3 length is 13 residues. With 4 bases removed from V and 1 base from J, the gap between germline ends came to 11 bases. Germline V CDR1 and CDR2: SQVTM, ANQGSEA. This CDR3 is CSVVYRPSYEQYF. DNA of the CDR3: TGCAGCGTTGTGTACAGGCCATCCTACGAGCAGTACTTC.

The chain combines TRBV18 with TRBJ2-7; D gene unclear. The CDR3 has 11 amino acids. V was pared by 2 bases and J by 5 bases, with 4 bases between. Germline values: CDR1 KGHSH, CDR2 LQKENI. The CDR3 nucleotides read TGTGCCAGCTCACCATACCACGAGCAGTACTTC. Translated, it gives CASSPYHEQYF.

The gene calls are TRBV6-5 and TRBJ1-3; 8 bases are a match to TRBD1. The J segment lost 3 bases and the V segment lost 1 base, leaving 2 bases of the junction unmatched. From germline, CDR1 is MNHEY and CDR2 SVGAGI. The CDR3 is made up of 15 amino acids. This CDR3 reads CASSYFDRGGNTIYF. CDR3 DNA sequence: TGTGCCAGCAGTTACTTCGACAGGGGTGGAAACACCATATATTTT.

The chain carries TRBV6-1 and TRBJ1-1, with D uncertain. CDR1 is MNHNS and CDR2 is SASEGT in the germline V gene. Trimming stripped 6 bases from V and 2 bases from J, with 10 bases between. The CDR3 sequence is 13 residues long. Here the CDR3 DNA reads TGTGCCAGCAGACCGGGGTTAAACACTGAAGCTTTCTTT. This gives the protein CASRPGLNTEAFF.

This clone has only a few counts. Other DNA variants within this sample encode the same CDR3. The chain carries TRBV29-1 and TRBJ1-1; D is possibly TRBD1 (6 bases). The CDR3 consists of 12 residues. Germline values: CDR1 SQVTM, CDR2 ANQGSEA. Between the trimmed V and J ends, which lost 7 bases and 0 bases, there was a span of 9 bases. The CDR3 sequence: CSGGQMNTEAFF. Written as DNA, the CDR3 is TGCAGCGGCGGACAGATGAACACTGAAGCTTTCTTT.